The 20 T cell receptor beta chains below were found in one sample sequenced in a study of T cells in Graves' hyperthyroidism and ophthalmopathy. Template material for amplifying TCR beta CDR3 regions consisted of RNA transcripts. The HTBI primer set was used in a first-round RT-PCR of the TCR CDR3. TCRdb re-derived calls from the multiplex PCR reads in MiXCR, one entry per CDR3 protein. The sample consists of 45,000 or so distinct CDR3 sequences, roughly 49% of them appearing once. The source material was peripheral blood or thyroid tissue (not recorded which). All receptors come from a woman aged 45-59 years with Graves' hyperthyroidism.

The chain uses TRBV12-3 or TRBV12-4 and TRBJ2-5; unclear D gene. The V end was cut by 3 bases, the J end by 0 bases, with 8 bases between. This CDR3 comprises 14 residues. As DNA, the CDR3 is TGTGCCAGCAGTTTCGTCGCGGACCAAGAGACCCAGTACTTC. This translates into CASSFVADQETQYF.

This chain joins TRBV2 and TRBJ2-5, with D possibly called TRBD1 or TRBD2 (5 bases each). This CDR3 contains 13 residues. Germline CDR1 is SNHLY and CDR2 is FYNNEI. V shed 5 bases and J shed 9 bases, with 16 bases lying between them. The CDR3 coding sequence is TGTGCCAGCAGTTCCGAGGGGATTCAGCCCCAGTACTTC. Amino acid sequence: CASSSEGIQPQYF.

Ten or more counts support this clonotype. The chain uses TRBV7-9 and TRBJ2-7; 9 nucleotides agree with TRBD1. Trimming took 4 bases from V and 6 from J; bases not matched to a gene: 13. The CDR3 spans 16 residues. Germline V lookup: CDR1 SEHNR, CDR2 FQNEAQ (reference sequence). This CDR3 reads CASSSPSGTGGFEQYF. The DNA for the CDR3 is TGTGCCAGCAGCTCCCCCTCCGGTACAGGGGGCTTCGAGCAGTACTTC.

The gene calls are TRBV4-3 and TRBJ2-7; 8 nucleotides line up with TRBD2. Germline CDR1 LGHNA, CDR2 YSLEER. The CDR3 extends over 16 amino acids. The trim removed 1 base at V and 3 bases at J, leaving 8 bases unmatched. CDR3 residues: CASSQVGSGKYYEQYF. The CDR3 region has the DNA TGCGCCAGCAGCCAAGTGGGTAGCGGGAAGTACTACGAGCAGTACTTC.

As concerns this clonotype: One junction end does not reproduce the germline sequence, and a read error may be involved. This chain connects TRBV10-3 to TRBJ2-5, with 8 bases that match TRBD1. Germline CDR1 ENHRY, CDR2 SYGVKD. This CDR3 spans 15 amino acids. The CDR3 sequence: CAVSDDRGAMGTQYF. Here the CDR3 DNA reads TGCGCCGTCAGTGACGACAGGGGAGCAATGGGGACCCAGTACTTC.

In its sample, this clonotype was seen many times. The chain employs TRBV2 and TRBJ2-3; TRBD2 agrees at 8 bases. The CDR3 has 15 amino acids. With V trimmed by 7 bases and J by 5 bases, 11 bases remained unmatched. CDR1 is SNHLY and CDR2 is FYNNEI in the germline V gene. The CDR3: CASISFGSGRDTQYF. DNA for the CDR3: TGTGCCAGCATCAGTTTTGGGAGCGGGAGAGATACGCAGTATTTT. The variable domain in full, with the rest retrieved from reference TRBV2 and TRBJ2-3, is EPEVTQTPSHQVTQMGQEVILRCVPISNHLYFYWYRQILGQKVEFLVSFYNNEISEKSEIFDDQFSVERPDGSNFTLKIRSTKLEDSAMYFCASISFGSGRDTQYFGPGTRLTVL.

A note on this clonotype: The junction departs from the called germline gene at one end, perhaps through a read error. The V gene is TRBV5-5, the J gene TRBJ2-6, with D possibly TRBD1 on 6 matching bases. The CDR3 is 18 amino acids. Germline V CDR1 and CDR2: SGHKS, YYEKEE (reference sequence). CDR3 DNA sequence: TGCGCCAGCAGCCACCCCCGGGACAAGGACTCTGGGGCCAACGTCCTGACTTTC. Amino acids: CASSHPRDKDSGANVLTF. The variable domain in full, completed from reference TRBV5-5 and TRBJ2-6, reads DAGVTQSPTHLIKTRGQQVTLRCSPISGHKSVSWYQQVLGQGPQFIFQYYEKEERGRGNFPDRFSARQFPNYSSELNVNALLLGDSALYLCASSHPRDKDSGANVLTFGAGSRLTVL.

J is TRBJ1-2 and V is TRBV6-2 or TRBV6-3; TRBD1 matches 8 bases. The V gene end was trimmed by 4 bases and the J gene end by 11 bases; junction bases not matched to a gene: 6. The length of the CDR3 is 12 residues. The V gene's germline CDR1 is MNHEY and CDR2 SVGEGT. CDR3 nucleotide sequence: TGTGCCAGCAGTTCACAGGGGGGAGGTTACACCTTC. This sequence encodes CASSSQGGGYTF.

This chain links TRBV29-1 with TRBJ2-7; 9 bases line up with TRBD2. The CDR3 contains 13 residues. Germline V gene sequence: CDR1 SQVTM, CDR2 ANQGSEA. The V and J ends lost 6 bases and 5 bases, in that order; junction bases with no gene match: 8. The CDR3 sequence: CSVGASGIDEQYF. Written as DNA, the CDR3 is TGCAGCGTGGGGGCTAGCGGGATCGACGAGCAGTACTTC.

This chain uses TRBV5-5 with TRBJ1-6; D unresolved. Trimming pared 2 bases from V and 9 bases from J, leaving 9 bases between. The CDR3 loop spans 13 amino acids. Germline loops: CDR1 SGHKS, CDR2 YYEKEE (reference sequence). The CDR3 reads CASSFSEASPLHF. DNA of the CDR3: TGTGCCAGCAGCTTTTCCGAGGCTTCACCCCTCCACTTT.

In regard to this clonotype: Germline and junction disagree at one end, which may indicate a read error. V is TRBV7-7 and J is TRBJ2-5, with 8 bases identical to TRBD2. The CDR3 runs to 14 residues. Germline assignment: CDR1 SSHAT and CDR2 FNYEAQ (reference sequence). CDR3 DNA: TGTGCTAGCAGCCTGACTAGCGTCCAAGAGACCCAGTACTTC. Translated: CASSLTSVQETQYF.

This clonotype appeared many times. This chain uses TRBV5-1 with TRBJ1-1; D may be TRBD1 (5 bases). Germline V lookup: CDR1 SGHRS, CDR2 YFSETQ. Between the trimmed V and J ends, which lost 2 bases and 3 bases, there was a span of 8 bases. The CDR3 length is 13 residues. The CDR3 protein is CASSFVGDTEAFF. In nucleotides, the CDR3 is TGCGCCAGCAGCTTCGTGGGGGACACTGAAGCTTTCTTT.

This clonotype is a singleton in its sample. This chain's CDR3 is CASSPRPGYGELFF. DNA for the CDR3: TGTGCCAGCAGCCCAAGACCAGGGTACGGGGAGCTGTTTTTT. This chain connects TRBV9 to TRBJ2-2, with a possible D match to TRBD1 (5 bases). V dropped 4 bases and J dropped 7 bases, with 14 bases sitting between them. Per the germline V gene, CDR1 is SGDLS and CDR2 is YYNGEE. CDR3 size: 14 residues.

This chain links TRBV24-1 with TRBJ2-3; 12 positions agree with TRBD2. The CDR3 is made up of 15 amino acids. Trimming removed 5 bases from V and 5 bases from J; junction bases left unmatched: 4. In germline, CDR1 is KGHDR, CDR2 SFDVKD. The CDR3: CATSASSGRGDTQYF. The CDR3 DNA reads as TGTGCCACCAGTGCCTCTAGCGGGAGGGGAGATACGCAGTATTTT.

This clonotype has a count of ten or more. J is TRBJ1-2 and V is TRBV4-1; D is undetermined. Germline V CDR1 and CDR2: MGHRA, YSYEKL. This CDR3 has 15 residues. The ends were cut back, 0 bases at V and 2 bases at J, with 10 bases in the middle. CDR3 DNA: TGCGCCAGCAGCCAAGACTGGTTTACAAACTATGGCTACACCTTC. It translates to CASSQDWFTNYGYTF.

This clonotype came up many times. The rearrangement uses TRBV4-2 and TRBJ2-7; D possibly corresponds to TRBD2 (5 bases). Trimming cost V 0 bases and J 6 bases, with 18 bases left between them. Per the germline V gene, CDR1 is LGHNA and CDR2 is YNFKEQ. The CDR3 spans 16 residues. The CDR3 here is CASSQDRRTHPSEQYF. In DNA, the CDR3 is TGTGCCAGCAGCCAAGATCGGCGGACTCACCCCTCCGAGCAGTACTTC.

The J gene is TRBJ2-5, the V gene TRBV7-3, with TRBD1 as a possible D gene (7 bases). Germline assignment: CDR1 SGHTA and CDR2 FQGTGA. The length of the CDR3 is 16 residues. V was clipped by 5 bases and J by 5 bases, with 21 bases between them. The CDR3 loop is CASSPQGGTRGETQYF. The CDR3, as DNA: TGTGCCAGCAGCCCCCAGGGGGGTACTCGTGGGGAGACCCAGTACTTC.

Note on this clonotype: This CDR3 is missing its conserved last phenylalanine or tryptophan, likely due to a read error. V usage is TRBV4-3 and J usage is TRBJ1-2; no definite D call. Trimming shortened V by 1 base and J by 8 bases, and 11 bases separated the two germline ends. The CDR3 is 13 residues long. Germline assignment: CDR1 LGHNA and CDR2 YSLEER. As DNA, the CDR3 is TGCGCCAGCAGCCAAGGTATCGAGGGAGGCTACACCTTA. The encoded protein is CASSQGIEGGYTL.

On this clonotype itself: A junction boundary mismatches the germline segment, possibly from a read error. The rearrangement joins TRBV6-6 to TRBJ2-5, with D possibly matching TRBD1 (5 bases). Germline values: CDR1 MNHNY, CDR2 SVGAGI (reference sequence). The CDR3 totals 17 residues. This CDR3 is CASSEEPTEGYQETQNF. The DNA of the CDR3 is TGTGCCAGCAGTGAAGAACCGACAGAAGGATACCAAGAGACCCAGAACTTC.

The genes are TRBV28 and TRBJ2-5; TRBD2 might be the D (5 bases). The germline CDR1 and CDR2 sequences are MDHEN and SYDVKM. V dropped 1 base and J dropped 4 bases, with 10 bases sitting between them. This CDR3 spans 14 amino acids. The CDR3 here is CASSLSRGLETQYF. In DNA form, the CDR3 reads TGTGCCAGCAGTTTATCTAGAGGGTTAGAGACCCAGTACTTC.